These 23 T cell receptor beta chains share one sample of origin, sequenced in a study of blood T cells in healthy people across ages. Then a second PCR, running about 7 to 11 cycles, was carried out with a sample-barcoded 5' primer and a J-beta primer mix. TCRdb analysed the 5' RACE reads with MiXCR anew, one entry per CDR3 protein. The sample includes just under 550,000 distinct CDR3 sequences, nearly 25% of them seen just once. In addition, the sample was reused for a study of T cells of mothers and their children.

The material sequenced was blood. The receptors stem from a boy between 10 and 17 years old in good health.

This CDR3 reads CASSYFRDRKAFF. The CDR3, as DNA: TGTGCCAGCAGTTACTTCCGGGACAGGAAAGCTTTCTTT. V usage is TRBV6-2 or TRBV6-3 and J usage is TRBJ1-1, with 8 bases matching TRBD1. The length of the CDR3 is 13 residues. Unmatched junction bases numbered 4, after V lost 1 base and J lost 9 bases. Per the germline V gene, CDR1 is MNHEY and CDR2 is SVGEGT.

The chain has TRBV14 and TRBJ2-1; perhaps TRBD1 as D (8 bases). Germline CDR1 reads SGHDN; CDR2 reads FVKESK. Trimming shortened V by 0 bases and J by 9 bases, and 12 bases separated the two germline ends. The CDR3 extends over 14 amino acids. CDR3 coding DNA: TGTGCCAGCAGCCAAGAACAGGGGGGGGGTGAGCAGTTCTTC. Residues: CASSQEQGGGEQFF. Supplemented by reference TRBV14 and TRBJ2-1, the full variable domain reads EAGVTQFPSHSVIEKGQTVTLRCDPISGHDNLYWYRRVMGKEIKFLLHFVKESKQDESGMPNNRFLAERTGGTYSTLKVQPAELEDSGVYFCASSQEQGGGEQFFGPGTRLTVL.

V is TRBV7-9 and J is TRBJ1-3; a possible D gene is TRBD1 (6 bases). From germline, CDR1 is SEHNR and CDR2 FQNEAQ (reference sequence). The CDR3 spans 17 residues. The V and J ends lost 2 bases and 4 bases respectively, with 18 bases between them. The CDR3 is CASSLSGQSVRGNTIYF. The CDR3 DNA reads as TGTGCCAGCAGCTTATCGGGACAATCTGTGCGCGGAAACACCATATATTTT.

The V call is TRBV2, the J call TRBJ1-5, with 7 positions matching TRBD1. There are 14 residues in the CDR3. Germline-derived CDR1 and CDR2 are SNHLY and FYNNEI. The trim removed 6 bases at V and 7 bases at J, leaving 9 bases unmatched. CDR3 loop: CASRPNRGGQPQHF. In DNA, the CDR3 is TGTGCCAGCAGACCAAACAGGGGAGGACAGCCCCAGCATTTT.

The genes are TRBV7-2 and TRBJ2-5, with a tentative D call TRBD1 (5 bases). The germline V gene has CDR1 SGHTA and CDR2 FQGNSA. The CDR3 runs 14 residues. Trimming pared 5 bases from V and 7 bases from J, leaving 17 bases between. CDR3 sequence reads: CASSPQWAQGTQYF. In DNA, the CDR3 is TGTGCCAGCAGCCCCCAATGGGCGCAGGGGACCCAGTACTTC. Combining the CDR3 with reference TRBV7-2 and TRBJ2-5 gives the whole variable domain GAGVSQSPSNKVTEKGKDVELRCDPISGHTALYWYRQSLGQGLEFLIYFQGNSAPDKSGLPSDRFSAERTGGSVSTLTIQRTQQEDSAVYLCASSPQWAQGTQYFGPGTRLLVL.

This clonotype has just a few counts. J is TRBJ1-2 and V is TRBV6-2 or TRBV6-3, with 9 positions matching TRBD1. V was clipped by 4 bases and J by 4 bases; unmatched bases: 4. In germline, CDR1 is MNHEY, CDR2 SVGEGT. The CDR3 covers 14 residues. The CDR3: CASSFRTGVYGYTF. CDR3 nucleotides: TGTGCCAGCAGTTTCCGGACAGGGGTCTATGGCTACACCTTC.

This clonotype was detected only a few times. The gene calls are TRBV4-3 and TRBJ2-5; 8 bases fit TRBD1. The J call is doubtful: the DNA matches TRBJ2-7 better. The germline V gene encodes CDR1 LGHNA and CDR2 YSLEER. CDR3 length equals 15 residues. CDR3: CASSHGTGTTYEQYF. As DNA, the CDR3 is TGCGCCAGCAGCCACGGGACAGGTACCACCTACGAGCAGTACTTC.

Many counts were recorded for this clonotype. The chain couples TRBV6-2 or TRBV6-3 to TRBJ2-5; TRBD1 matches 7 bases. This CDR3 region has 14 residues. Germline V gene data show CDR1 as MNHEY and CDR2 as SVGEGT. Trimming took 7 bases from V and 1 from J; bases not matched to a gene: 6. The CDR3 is CASTYTGVQETQYF. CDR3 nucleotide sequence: TGTGCCAGCACCTATACAGGGGTCCAAGAGACCCAGTACTTC.

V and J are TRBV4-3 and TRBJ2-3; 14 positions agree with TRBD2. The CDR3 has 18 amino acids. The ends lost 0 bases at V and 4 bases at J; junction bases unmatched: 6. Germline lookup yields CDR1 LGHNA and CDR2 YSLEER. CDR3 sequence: CASSQDGTSGSPADTQYF. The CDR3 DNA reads TGCGCCAGCAGCCAAGATGGGACTAGCGGGAGCCCTGCAGATACGCAGTATTTT.

The CDR3 coding sequence is TGCAGTGCTTCCGCCGCAGGGAGTTTTGTCTCCTACAATGAGCAGTTCTTC. Translated: CSASAAGSFVSYNEQFF. V usage is TRBV20-1 and J usage is TRBJ2-1, with D possibly being TRBD1 or TRBD2 (5 bases each). The germline gives CDR1 DFQATT, CDR2 SNEGSKA (reference sequence). The CDR3 sequence is 17 residues long. V was shortened by 5 bases and J by 0 bases, with 20 bases between the two germline ends.

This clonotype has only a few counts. The CDR3 here is CASSDLYGTMTANEQFF. In nucleotides, the CDR3 is TGTGCCAGCAGCGATTTATACGGGACCATGACGGCCAATGAGCAGTTCTTC. The chain links TRBV7-9 to TRBJ2-1; D may match TRBD1 or TRBD2 (5 bases each). From germline, CDR1 is SEHNR and CDR2 FQNEAQ (reference sequence). There are 17 residues in the CDR3. V was cut by 5 bases and J by 6 bases, with 23 bases left in between.

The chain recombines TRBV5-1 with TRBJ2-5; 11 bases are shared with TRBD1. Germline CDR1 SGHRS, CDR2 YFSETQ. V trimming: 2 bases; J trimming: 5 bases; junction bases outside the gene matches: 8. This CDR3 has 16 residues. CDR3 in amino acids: CASSLSGTGGLETQYF. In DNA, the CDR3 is TGCGCCAGCAGCTTATCCGGGACAGGGGGACTCGAGACCCAGTACTTC.

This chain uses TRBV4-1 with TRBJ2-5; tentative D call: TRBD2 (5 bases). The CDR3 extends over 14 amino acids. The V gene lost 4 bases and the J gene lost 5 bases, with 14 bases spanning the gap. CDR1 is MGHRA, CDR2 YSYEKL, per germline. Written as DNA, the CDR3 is TGCGCCAGCAGCCTGGGCCCGACTACGGAGACCCAGTACTTC. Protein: CASSLGPTTETQYF.

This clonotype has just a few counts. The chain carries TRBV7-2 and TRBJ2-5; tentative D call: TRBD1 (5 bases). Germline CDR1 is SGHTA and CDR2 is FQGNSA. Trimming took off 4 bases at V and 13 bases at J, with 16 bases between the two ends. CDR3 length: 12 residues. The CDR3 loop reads CASSSTPGPTYF. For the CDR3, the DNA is TGTGCCAGCAGCTCCACCCCAGGGCCCACGTACTTC.

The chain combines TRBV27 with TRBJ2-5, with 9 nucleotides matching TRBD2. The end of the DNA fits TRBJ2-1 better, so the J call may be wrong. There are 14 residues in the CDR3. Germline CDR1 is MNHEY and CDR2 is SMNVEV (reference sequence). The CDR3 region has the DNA TGTGCCAGCCTAAAGACTAGCGGTTACAATGAGCAGTTCTTC. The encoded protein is CASLKTSGYNEQFF.

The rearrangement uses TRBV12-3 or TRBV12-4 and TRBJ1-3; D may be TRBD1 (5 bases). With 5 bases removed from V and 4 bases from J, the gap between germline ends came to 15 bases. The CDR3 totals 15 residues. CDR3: CASSPRAGTGNTIYF. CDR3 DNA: TGTGCCAGCAGTCCGCGTGCCGGGACGGGAAACACCATATATTTT.

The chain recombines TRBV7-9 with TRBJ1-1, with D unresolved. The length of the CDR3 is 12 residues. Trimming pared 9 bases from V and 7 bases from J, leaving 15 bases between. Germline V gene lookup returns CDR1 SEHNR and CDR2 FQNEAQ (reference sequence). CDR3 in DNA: TGTGCCAGAGATCGCATGTTCGTTGAAGCTTTCTTT. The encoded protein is CARDRMFVEAFF.

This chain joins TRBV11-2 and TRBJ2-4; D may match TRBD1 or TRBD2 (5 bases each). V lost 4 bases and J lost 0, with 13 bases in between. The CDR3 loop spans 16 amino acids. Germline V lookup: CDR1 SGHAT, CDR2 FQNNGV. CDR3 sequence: CASSSVTGLAKNIQYF. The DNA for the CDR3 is TGTGCCAGCAGCTCGGTAACAGGACTAGCCAAAAACATTCAGTACTTC.

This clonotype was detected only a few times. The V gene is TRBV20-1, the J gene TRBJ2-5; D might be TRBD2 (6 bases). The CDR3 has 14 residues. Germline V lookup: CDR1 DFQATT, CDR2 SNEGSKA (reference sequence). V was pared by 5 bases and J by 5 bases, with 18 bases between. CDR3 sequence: CSAASSGTGETQYF. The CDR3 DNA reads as TGCAGTGCTGCCTCGTCCGGGACTGGGGAGACCCAGTACTTC.

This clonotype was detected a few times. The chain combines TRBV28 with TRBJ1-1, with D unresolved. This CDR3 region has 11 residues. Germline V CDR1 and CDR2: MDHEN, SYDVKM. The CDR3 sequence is CVAGMNTEAFF. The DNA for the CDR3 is TGTGTCGCCGGTATGAACACTGAAGCTTTCTTT. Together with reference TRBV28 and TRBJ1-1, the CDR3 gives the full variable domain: DVKVTQSSRYLVKRTGEKVFLECVQDMDHENMFWYRQDPGLGLRLIYFSYDVKMKEKGDIPEGYSVSREKKERFSLILESASTNQTSMYLCVAGMNTEAFFGQGTRLTVV.

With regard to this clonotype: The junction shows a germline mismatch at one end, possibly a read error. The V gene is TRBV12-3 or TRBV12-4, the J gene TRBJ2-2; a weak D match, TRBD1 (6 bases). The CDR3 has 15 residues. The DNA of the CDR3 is TGTGCCAGCAGTTTCGCACAGGGTGGAGGTGGGGGGCTGTTTTTT. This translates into CASSFAQGGGGGLFF.

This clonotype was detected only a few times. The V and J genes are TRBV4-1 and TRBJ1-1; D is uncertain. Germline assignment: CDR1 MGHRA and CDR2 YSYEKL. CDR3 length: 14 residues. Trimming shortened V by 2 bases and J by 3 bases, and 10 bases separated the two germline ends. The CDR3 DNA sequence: TGCGCCAGCAGCCAACTGGGAAGGTACACTGAAGCTTTCTTT. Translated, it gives CASSQLGRYTEAFF.

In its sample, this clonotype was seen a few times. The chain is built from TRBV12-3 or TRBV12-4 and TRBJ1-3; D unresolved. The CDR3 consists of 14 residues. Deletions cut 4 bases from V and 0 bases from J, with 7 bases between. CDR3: CASSSTGSGNTIYF. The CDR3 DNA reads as TGTGCCAGCAGTTCCACTGGCTCTGGAAACACCATATATTTT.